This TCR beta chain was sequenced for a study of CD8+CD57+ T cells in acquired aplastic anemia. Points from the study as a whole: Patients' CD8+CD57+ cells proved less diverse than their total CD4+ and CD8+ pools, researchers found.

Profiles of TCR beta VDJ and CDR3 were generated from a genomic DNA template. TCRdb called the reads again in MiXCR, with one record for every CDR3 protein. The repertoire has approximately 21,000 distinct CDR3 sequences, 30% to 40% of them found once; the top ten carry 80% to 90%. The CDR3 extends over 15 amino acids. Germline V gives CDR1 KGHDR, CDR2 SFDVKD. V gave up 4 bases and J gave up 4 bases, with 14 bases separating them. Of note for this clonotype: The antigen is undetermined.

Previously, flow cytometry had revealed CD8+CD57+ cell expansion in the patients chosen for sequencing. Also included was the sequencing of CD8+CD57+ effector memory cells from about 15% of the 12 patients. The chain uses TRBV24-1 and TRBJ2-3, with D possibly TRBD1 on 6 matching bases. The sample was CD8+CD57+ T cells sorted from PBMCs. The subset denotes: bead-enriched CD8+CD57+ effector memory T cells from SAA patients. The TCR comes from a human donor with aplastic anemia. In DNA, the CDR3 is TGTGCCACCAGTGACCCTGGGGGCGGCCCAGATACGCAGTATTTT. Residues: CATSDPGGGPDTQYF.